This T cell receptor (beta chain) was found in a study of blood T cell repertoires in COVID-19. About the research overall: Sample material is recorded as cDNA or gDNA derived from T cells, B-cell-depleted T cells, or PBMCs.

Authors' data handling: By means of reference gene primer amplification, nucleated cell counts were estimated. Profiled with immunoSEQ multiplex PCR; TCRdb holds only in-frame clones, not every one. V and J calls and clone size are those listed in that table; D and trimming were worked out from the DNA. The table records 75,000 to 95,000 clones, 80% of them present only once. The ends were cut back, 5 bases at V and 3 bases at J, with 10 bases in the middle. Germline loops: CDR1 SGHTA, CDR2 FQGNSA. The CDR3 runs 14 residues. The receptor comes from a woman aged 35 to 49 with active or convalescent COVID-19. Material: peripheral blood. J is TRBJ2-2 and V is TRBV7-2, with D perhaps matching TRBD1 (6 bases). In DNA, the CDR3 is TGTGCCAGCAGCACCAGGACAGACACCGGGGAGCTGTTTTTT. Translation: CASSTRTDTGELFF.